Below, 30 T cell receptor beta chains from the same sample are listed, as sequenced in a study of blood T cell repertoires in COVID-19. Produced via immunoSEQ multiplex PCR; TCRdb's table is partial and in-frame only. The profile shows 130,000 to 150,000 clones, around 80% of them singletons. Sequencing was done on a sample of peripheral blood. These receptors originate from a human donor with acute or convalescent COVID-19. The donor label of this sample is uncertain.

The V gene is TRBV19, the J gene TRBJ1-5; D may be TRBD1 (5 bases). Germline V gives CDR1 LNHDA, CDR2 SQIVND (reference sequence). This CDR3 has 15 amino acids. Trimming took off 3 bases at V and 6 bases at J, with 15 bases between the two ends. The CDR3 coding sequence is TGTGCCAGTAGTATGGGCAGGGAGGTAAGTCAGCCCCAGCATTTT. This sequence encodes CASSMGREVSQPQHF.

This clone was seen once. The chain carries TRBV3-1 (or the pseudogene TRBV3-2) and TRBJ2-1, with 9 bases lining up with TRBD2. The CDR3 is 17 amino acids. Germline V lookup: CDR1 LGHDT, CDR2 YNNKEL (reference sequence). Germline trimming cut 1 base from V and 3 bases from J; bases unmatched to any gene: 7. For the CDR3, the DNA is TGTGCCAGCAGCCAAGCCCACCAGCGGGGGGACTACAATGAGCAGTTCTTC. It encodes CASSQAHQRGDYNEQFF.

This chain joins TRBV19 and TRBJ1-2; 7 bases are shared with TRBD1. The ends lost 9 bases at V and 3 bases at J; junction bases unmatched: 4. CDR1 is LNHDA, CDR2 SQIVND, per germline (reference sequence). The CDR3 sequence is 12 residues long. The CDR3 sequence: CASMGQYYGYTF. CDR3 bases: TGTGCCAGCATGGGACAGTACTATGGCTACACCTTC.

The genes are TRBV5-1 and TRBJ2-5; the D is unclear. The CDR3 consists of 13 residues. Looked up from germline, CDR1 is SGHRS and CDR2 is YFSETQ. V lost 0 bases and J 3 bases, leaving 6 bases between the germline ends. The CDR3 loop is CASSLVAEETQYF. Written as DNA, the CDR3 is TGCGCCAGCAGCTTGGTGGCAGAAGAGACCCAGTACTTC.

This clone showed up just a few times. Other DNA sequences in the sample encode the same CDR3. The CDR3 DNA sequence: TGCAGCGTGGGGACAGGGAGGAACACCGGGGAGCTGTTTTTT. It encodes CSVGTGRNTGELFF. The chain joins TRBV29-1 to TRBJ2-2, with 9 bases aligning to TRBD1. Germline CDR1 reads SQVTM; CDR2 reads ANQGSEA. This CDR3 spans 14 amino acids. With V trimmed by 6 bases and J by 1 base, 3 bases remained unmatched.

This chain uses TRBV4-2 with TRBJ2-3, with 9 bases matching TRBD2. CDR1 is LGHNA, CDR2 YNFKEQ, per germline. The CDR3 runs 16 residues. The V gene end was trimmed by 2 bases and the J gene end by 2 bases; junction bases not matched to a gene: 5. CDR3 in DNA: TGTGCCAGCAGCCAACTGGCGGGGGGGGTCACAGATACGCAGTATTTT. Protein product: CASSQLAGGVTDTQYF.

This clone was counted once. The V and J genes are TRBV5-1 and TRBJ2-7; 11 bases line up with TRBD2. Germline CDR1 is SGHRS and CDR2 is YFSETQ. Losses at the gene ends were 4 bases for V and 7 bases for J; bases not matched to a gene: 4. The CDR3 has 13 residues. The CDR3 here is CASSPSGGHEQYF. The CDR3 nucleotides read TGCGCCAGCAGCCCTAGCGGGGGGCATGAGCAGTACTTC.

This chain connects TRBV7-9 to TRBJ1-1; 8 nucleotides agree with TRBD1. The CDR3 has 14 residues. Germline assignment: CDR1 SEHNR and CDR2 FQNEAQ (reference sequence). Losses at the gene ends were 3 bases for V and 4 bases for J; bases not matched to a gene: 4. CDR3 bases: TGTGCCAGCAGCTTTGGACAGGGCTTCACTGAAGCTTTCTTT. The encoded protein is CASSFGQGFTEAFF.

This chain connects TRBV11-2 to TRBJ1-4, with D perhaps matching TRBD1 (5 bases). CDR3 length: 14 residues. Per the germline V gene, CDR1 is SGHAT and CDR2 is FQNNGV. Deletions cut 2 bases from V and 8 bases from J, with 12 bases between. The CDR3 sequence is CASSLWGVGEKLFF. In nucleotides, the CDR3 is TGTGCCAGCAGCTTATGGGGGGTTGGGGAAAAACTGTTTTTT. Variable domain in full (rest from reference TRBV11-2 and TRBJ1-4): EAGVAQSPRYKIIEKRQSVAFWCNPISGHATLYWYQQILGQGPKLLIQFQNNGVVDDSQLPKDRFSAERLKGVDSTLKIQPAKLEDSAVYLCASSLWGVGEKLFFGSGTQLSVL.

The rearrangement uses TRBV6-5 and TRBJ1-1; D gene uncertain. Per the germline V gene, CDR1 is MNHEY and CDR2 is SVGAGI. The CDR3 totals 12 residues. The V and J ends lost 4 bases and 11 bases respectively, with 14 bases between them. The CDR3 protein is CASSSTPPRAFF. The CDR3 DNA reads as TGTGCCAGCAGTTCTACTCCCCCTCGGGCTTTCTTT.

The J gene is TRBJ2-7, the V gene TRBV3-1 (or the pseudogene TRBV3-2), with a possible D match to TRBD1 (8 bases). The V end was cut by 1 base, the J end by 6 bases, with 13 bases between. Germline V gives CDR1 LGHDT, CDR2 YNNKEL (reference sequence). The CDR3 sequence is 14 residues long. CDR3 amino acids: CASSQGTGRGEQYF. In DNA, the CDR3 is TGTGCCAGCAGCCAAGGGACAGGGAGGGGCGAGCAGTACTTC.

The chain joins TRBV7-8 to TRBJ1-2; D is possibly TRBD1 (6 bases). Trimming stripped 0 bases from V and 8 bases from J, with 16 bases between. The CDR3 spans 15 residues. Germline loops: CDR1 SGHVS, CDR2 FQNEAQ. CDR3 loop: CASSLAGRGVEGYTF. The CDR3 DNA reads as TGTGCCAGCAGCTTAGCAGGCAGGGGCGTGGAGGGCTACACCTTC.

The rearrangement joins TRBV10-3 to TRBJ1-1; maybe TRBD1 (5 bases). Germline CDR1 is ENHRY and CDR2 is SYGVKD. CDR3 length equals 14 residues. Trimming removed 8 bases at V and 3 bases at J, with 16 bases between. DNA for the CDR3: TGTGCCATCCGACACGCCGGGGGATACACTGAAGCTTTCTTT. Protein product: CAIRHAGGYTEAFF.

The V call is TRBV5-4, the J call TRBJ2-5, with 9 bases identical to TRBD1. V was pared by 2 bases and J by 13 bases, with 18 bases of the junction left unmatched. This CDR3 has 16 residues. Per the germline V gene, CDR1 is SGHNT and CDR2 is YYREEE (reference sequence). CDR3 in DNA: TGTGCCAGCAGCTTTTCCGGGACAGGGTTAAGTCGGTTTTTGTACTTC. Protein sequence: CASSFSGTGLSRFLYF.

The chain is built from TRBV5-1 and TRBJ2-5; 10 positions match TRBD2. The CDR3 has 17 residues. The germline V gene encodes CDR1 SGHRS and CDR2 YFSETQ. With 7 bases clipped from V and 5 bases from J, the junction kept 17 bases outside the gene matches. Here the CDR3 DNA reads TGCGCCAGCTCCCCCCGGTGGAGCGGGGGGGTGGTGGAGACCCAGTACTTC. Protein sequence: CASSPRWSGGVVETQYF. The entire variable domain, with the rest obtained from reference TRBV5-1 and TRBJ2-5, is as follows: KAGVTQTPRYLIKTRGQQVTLSCSPISGHRSVSWYQQTPGQGLQFLFEYFSETQRNKGNFPGRFSGRQFSNSRSEMNVSTLELGDSALYLCASSPRWSGGVVETQYFGPGTRLLVL.

The chain joins TRBV25-1 to TRBJ1-4, with D tentatively TRBD1 (6 bases). The germline V gene encodes CDR1 MGHDK and CDR2 SYGVNS. This CDR3 is 15 amino acids long. V dropped 5 bases and J dropped 7 bases, with 17 bases sitting between them. The CDR3, as DNA: TGTGCCAGCAGTCCATGGGAGGGGGGCGGTGAAAAACTGTTTTTT. Protein product: CASSPWEGGGEKLFF.

The rearrangement joins TRBV6-5 to TRBJ1-2; maybe TRBD1 (6 bases). Between the trimmed V and J ends, which lost 0 bases and 1 base, there was a span of 6 bases. The CDR3 has 14 residues. Germline CDR1 MNHEY, CDR2 SVGAGI. In DNA form, the CDR3 reads TGTGCCAGCAGTTACTCCAGGGGTAACTATGGCTACACCTTC. This gives the protein CASSYSRGNYGYTF.

The CDR3 reads CASSSIGQIQETQYF. In DNA form, the CDR3 reads TGCGCCAGCAGCTCCATAGGACAGATCCAAGAGACCCAGTACTTC. The V gene is TRBV5-1, the J gene TRBJ2-5; TRBD1 might be the D (6 bases). CDR3 length: 15 amino acids. CDR1 and CDR2 (germline): SGHRS, YFSETQ. Trimming pared 3 bases from V and 1 base from J, leaving 13 bases between.

The chain is built from TRBV19 and TRBJ1-5, with 8 bases aligning to TRBD1. V lost 4 bases to trimming and J lost 4 bases; unmatched junction nucleotides: 9. This CDR3 is 16 amino acids long. Per germline, CDR1 LNHDA and CDR2 SQIVND (reference sequence). The CDR3, as DNA: TGTGCCAGTAGTACGCGCCCAGGGGGCTGGAATCAGCCCCAGCATTTT. Protein: CASSTRPGGWNQPQHF.

V gene TRBV6-2 or TRBV6-3 combines with J gene TRBJ2-5; no clear D gene. Trimming took off 0 bases at V and 4 bases at J, with 9 bases between the two ends. The germline gives CDR1 MNHEY, CDR2 SVGEGT. This CDR3 spans 14 amino acids. CDR3 in DNA: TGTGCCAGCAGTTACTCGATCAGTCGAGAGACCCAGTACTTC. Protein sequence: CASSYSISRETQYF.

The chain recombines TRBV7-9 with TRBJ1-1; weak D call: TRBD1 (6 bases). Trimming stripped 1 base from V and 0 bases from J, with 6 bases between. This CDR3 is 14 amino acids long. In germline, CDR1 is SEHNR, CDR2 FQNEAQ (reference sequence). CDR3 nucleotides: TGTGCCAGCAGCTTAGGACAGGTGAACACTGAAGCTTTCTTT. Its protein is CASSLGQVNTEAFF.

The genes are TRBV19 and TRBJ2-7; D possibly corresponds to TRBD1 (7 bases). This CDR3 region has 13 residues. The V end was cut by 5 bases, the J end by 7 bases, with 15 bases between. Germline V CDR1 and CDR2: LNHDA, SQIVND (reference sequence). In DNA form, the CDR3 reads TGTGCCAGTAGTCCTGTGCCAGGGGGGGAGCAGTACTTC. Its protein is CASSPVPGGEQYF.

V gene TRBV4-1 combines with J gene TRBJ2-2; D might be TRBD2 (5 bases). The germline V gene encodes CDR1 MGHRA and CDR2 YSYEKL. Trimming pared 3 bases from V and 6 bases from J, leaving 11 bases between. The CDR3 totals 14 residues. CDR3 sequence: CASSQTMLPGELFF. DNA of the CDR3: TGCGCCAGCAGCCAGACTATGCTCCCCGGGGAGCTGTTTTTT.

This clone was picked up a small number of times. V usage is TRBV12-5 and J usage is TRBJ2-7, with 10 bases identical to TRBD1. Germline V gene lookup returns CDR1 LGHNT and CDR2 FRNRAP. The CDR3 is 18 residues long. The J segment lost 3 bases and the V segment lost 1 base, leaving 12 bases of the junction unmatched. In DNA, the CDR3 is TGTGCTAGTGGTTTGGCCCCCCTCCGGGACAGGGGTAACTACGAGCAGTACTTC. It codes for CASGLAPLRDRGNYEQYF. The variable domain in full, completed from reference TRBV12-5 and TRBJ2-7, reads DARVTQTPRHKVTEMGQEVTMRCQPILGHNTVFWYRQTMMQGLELLAYFRNRAPLDDSGMPKDRFSAEMPDATLATLKIQPSEPRDSAVYFCASGLAPLRDRGNYEQYFGPGTRLTVT.

The rearrangement uses TRBV3-1 (or the pseudogene TRBV3-2) and TRBJ2-5; D is possibly TRBD1 (5 bases). The germline V and J ends were trimmed by 4 bases and 3 bases, with 21 bases remaining between them. The CDR3 extends over 17 amino acids. Germline V gene data show CDR1 as LGHDT and CDR2 as YNNKEL (reference sequence). The CDR3 nucleotides read TGTGCCAGCAGCCGAAGTGGGGCAACAAAGACCAAAGAGACCCAGTACTTC. Translating gives CASSRSGATKTKETQYF.

This chain links TRBV7-9 with TRBJ2-2, with a weak D call TRBD1 (5 bases). This CDR3 comprises 12 residues. CDR1 SEHNR and CDR2 FQNEAQ come from the germline V gene (reference sequence). The V and J ends lost 1 base and 14 bases respectively, with 11 bases between them. CDR3 sequence reads: CASSLDSGRLFF. The DNA of the CDR3 is TGTGCCAGCAGCTTAGATTCAGGGCGACTGTTTTTT.

V usage is TRBV30 and J usage is TRBJ1-3; D unresolved. Germline CDR1 is GTSNPN and CDR2 is SVGIG (reference sequence). The CDR3 totals 12 residues. V lost 3 bases and J 8 bases, leaving 11 bases between the germline ends. The CDR3 coding sequence is TGTGCCTGGAGCCCGCCCGGGGACACCATATATTTT. This encodes CAWSPPGDTIYF.

V is TRBV19 and J is TRBJ1-5; the D is unclear. The CDR3 is made up of 14 amino acids. V lost 5 bases and J 0 bases, leaving 8 bases between the germline ends. The germline V gene encodes CDR1 LNHDA and CDR2 SQIVND (reference sequence). CDR3 sequence: CASSSGNSNQPQHF. CDR3 sequence (DNA): TGTGCCAGTAGTTCGGGGAATAGCAATCAGCCCCAGCATTTT. The full variable domain, completed using reference TRBV19 and TRBJ1-5, is DGGITQSPKYLFRKEGQNVTLSCEQNLNHDAMYWYRQDPGQGLRLIYYSQIVNDFQKGDIAEGYSVSREKKESFPLTVTSAQKNPTAFYLCASSSGNSNQPQHFGDGTRLSIL.

The chain links TRBV4-3 to TRBJ2-1, with 12 bases aligning to TRBD2. With 4 bases clipped from V and 3 bases from J, the junction kept 4 bases outside the gene matches. The germline V gene encodes CDR1 LGHNA and CDR2 YSLEER. The CDR3 totals 16 residues. The CDR3, as DNA: TGCGCCAGCAGCCGGAGACTAGCGGGGGACTACAATGAGCAGTTCTTC. It translates to CASSRRLAGDYNEQFF.

The rearrangement links TRBV18 to TRBJ2-3; TRBD2 matches at 7 bases. With 2 bases clipped from V and 5 bases from J, the junction kept 1 base outside the gene matches. CDR1 and CDR2 (germline): KGHSH, LQKENI. This CDR3 region has 13 residues. This chain's CDR3 is CASSPGGGDTQYF. In DNA, the CDR3 is TGTGCCAGCTCACCAGGCGGGGGAGATACGCAGTATTTT.